This is a list of T cell receptor beta chains from one sample in a study of shared clonotypes between healthy human individuals. Sequenced by immunoSEQ multiplex PCR; TCRdb stores in-frame clones only, minus some. The sample records 150,000 to 200,000 clones, around 63% being singletons. Material for sequencing was memory CD4+ T cells sorted from blood. The receptors originated from a man aged 25 to 40 in good health. Both conserved end residues are part of each CDR3. D genes are given only for firm matches. Clone size is not always given. Where it is, it says once, few, many or a class for expanded clones.

few,-,TRBJ2-3,TRBV11-3,15,TGTGCCAGCAGCTTAGAAGGAGGGAGCACAGATACGCAGTATTTT,CASSLEGGSTDTQYF
-,-,TRBJ2-2,TRBV19,18,TGTGCCAGTAGTCTACGGGCCCCCGGGACCGCGTCAACCGGGGAGCTGTTTTTT,CASSLRAPGTASTGELFF
-,-,TRBJ1-4,TRBV5-6,16,TGTGCCAGCAGCTCTGGCGGGGGTGCAACTAATGAAAAACTGTTTTTT,CASSSGGGATNEKLFF
-,-,TRBJ2-2,TRBV6-4,15,TGTGCCAGCAGTGAAGGCGCGTCCAACACCGGGGAGCTGTTTTTT,CASSEGASNTGELFF
-,TRBD2,TRBJ2-5,TRBV7-8,16,TGTGCCAGCAGCTTAGGCGGGGGACCCCCGGGGGAGACCCAGTACTTC,CASSLGGGPPGETQYF
-,TRBD1,TRBJ2-7,TRBV29-1,12,TGCAGCGTTGGGGACAGCCCCTACGAGCAGTACTTC,CSVGDSPYEQYF
-,-,TRBJ2-7,TRBV7-2,16,TGTGCCAGCAGCGTCGGGATAGCCAGGGGAACCCACGAGCAGTACTTC,CASSVGIARGTHEQYF
few,-,TRBJ2-7,TRBV14,14,TGTGCCAGCAGCTTCGGCGGGTCCACCTACGAGCAGTACTTC,CASSFGGSTYEQYF
few,TRBD1,TRBJ1-1,TRBV29-1,14,TGCAGCGTTTACGGGGACAGGATGAACACTGAAGCTTTCTTT,CSVYGDRMNTEAFF
few,-,TRBJ2-1,TRBV6-5,13,TGTGCCAGCAGTCCCTGGATCGACAATGAGCAGTTCTTC,CASSPWIDNEQFF
-,-,TRBJ2-7,TRBV7-9,14,TGTGCCAGCAGCTTTTCCGAGAAACCCTACGAGCAGTACTTC,CASSFSEKPYEQYF
-,-,TRBJ1-2,TRBV5-4,15,TGTGCCAGCAGCCCGATGACAGACAGCCTCTATGGCTACACCTTC,CASSPMTDSLYGYTF
-,-,TRBJ1-1,TRBV5-1,13,TGCGCCAGCAGCTTGAGGTGGGACACTGAAGCTTTCTTT,CASSLRWDTEAFF
-,-,TRBJ2-3,TRBV11-1,15,TGTGCCAGCAGCTTAGGGGGCCGGGACACAGATACGCAGTATTTT,CASSLGGRDTDTQYF
few,-,TRBJ1-4,TRBV29-1,12,TGCAGCGTTGAACCTCCCGGAGAAAAACTGTTTTTT,CSVEPPGEKLFF
-,-,TRBJ2-1,TRBV19,13,TGTGCCAGTAGTAGGGGCCTTTACAATGAGCAGTTCTTC,CASSRGLYNEQFF
few,-,TRBJ2-4,TRBV29-1,13,TGCAGCGTTGATTCCGGAGGGCTGGACATTCAGTACTTC,CSVDSGGLDIQYF
-,-,TRBJ1-1,TRBV11-2,18,TGTGCCAGCAGTTATATGGGAAGACGGACCCTCATGAACACTGAAGCTTTCTTT,CASSYMGRRTLMNTEAFF
-,-,TRBJ2-2,TRBV5-1,15,TGCGCCAGCAGCTTAGGGTCAGCGAACACCGGGGAGCTGTTTTTT,CASSLGSANTGELFF
-,-,TRBJ2-1,TRBV14,14,TGTGCCAGCAGCCCCCTTAGCTCCTACAATGAGCAGTTCTTC,CASSPLSSYNEQFF
once,-,TRBJ2-1,TRBV4-1,15,TGCGCCAGCAGCCAAGATTGGAGCTCCTACAATGAGCAGTTCTTC,CASSQDWSSYNEQFF
-,-,TRBJ2-7,TRBV30,15,TGTGCCTGGAGTGTACCGGGTCTGGGGGTCGACGAGCAGTACTTC,CAWSVPGLGVDEQYF